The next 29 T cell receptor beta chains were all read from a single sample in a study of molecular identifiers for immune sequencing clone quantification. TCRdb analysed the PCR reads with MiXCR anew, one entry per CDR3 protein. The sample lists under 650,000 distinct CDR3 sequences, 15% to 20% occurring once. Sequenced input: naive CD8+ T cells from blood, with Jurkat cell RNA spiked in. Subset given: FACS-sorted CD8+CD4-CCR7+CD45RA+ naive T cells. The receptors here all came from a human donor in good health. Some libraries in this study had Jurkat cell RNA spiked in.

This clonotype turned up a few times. The DNA for the CDR3 is TGTGCCAGCAGCTACCTGCCCATAGACAATGAGCAGTTCTTC. This translates into CASSYLPIDNEQFF. V and J are TRBV5-5 and TRBJ2-1; D remains ambiguous. With 3 bases removed from V and 5 bases from J, the gap between germline ends came to 12 bases. This CDR3 spans 14 amino acids. CDR1 is SGHKS, CDR2 YYEKEE, per germline (reference sequence).

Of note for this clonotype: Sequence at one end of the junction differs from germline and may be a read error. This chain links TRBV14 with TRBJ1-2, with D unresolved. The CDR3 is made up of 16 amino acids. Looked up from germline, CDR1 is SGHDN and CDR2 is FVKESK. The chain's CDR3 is CASSQAADKYFYDYTF. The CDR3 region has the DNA TGTGCCAGCAGCCAAGCGGCAGACAAGTATTTCTATGACTACACCTTC.

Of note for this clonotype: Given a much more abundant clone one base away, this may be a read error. The CDR3 DNA follows: TGTGCCAGCAGCCATGGGAACCTTGGTTCACCCCTCCACTTT. It encodes CASSHGNLGSPLHF. This chain uses TRBV7-9 with TRBJ1-6; D is ambiguous. V lost 5 bases, J lost 9 bases, and 14 bases lay in between. The CDR3 runs to 14 residues. Germline assignment: CDR1 SEHNR and CDR2 FQNEAQ (reference sequence).

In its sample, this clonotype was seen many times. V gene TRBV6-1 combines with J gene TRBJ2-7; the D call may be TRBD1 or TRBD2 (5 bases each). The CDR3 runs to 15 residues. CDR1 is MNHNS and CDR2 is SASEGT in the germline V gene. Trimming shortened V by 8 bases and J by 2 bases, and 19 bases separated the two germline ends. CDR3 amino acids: CASSQYLGPTYEQYF. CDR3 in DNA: TGTGCCAGCTCTCAGTACTTGGGACCCACCTACGAGCAGTACTTC.

Here the CDR3 DNA reads TGTGCCAGTACCCCGTGGGGCAATCAGCCCCAGCATTTT. Its translation: CASTPWGNQPQHF. The chain couples TRBV19 to TRBJ1-5; D ambiguous. The V and J ends lost 7 bases and 2 bases respectively, with 9 bases between them. Germline V CDR1 and CDR2: LNHDA, SQIVND (reference sequence). The CDR3 covers 13 residues. Looking up the rest from reference TRBV19 and TRBJ1-5 gives the full variable domain: DGGITQSPKYLFRKEGQNVTLSCEQNLNHDAMYWYRQDPGQGLRLIYYSQIVNDFQKGDIAEGYSVSREKKESFPLTVTSAQKNPTAFYLCASTPWGNQPQHFGDGTRLSIL.

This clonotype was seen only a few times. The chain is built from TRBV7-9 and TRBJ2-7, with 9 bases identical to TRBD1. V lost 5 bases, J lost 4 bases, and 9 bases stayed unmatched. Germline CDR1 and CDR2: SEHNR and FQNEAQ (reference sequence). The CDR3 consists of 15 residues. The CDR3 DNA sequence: TGTGCCAGCAGCCCTCAACAGGGGGCGGTTTACGAGCAGTACTTC. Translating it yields CASSPQQGAVYEQYF. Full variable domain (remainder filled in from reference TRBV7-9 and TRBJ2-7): DTGVSQNPRHKITKRGQNVTFRCDPISEHNRLYWYRQTLGQGPEFLTYFQNEAQLEKSRLLSDRFSAERPKGSFSTLEIQRTEQGDSAMYLCASSPQQGAVYEQYFGPGTRLTVT.

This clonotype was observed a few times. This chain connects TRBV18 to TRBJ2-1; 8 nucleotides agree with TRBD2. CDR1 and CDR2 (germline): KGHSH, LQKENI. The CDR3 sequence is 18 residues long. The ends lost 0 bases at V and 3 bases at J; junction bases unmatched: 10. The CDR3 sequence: CASSPPGLAQGGYNEQFF. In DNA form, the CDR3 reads TGTGCCAGCTCACCACCAGGACTAGCTCAAGGGGGCTACAATGAGCAGTTCTTC.

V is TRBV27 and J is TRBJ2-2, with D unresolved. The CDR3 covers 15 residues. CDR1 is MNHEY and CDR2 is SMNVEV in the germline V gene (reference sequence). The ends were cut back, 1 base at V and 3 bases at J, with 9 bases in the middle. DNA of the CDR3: TGTGCCAGCAGTTTATTCCCCATGGACACCGGGGAGCTGTTTTTT. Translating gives CASSLFPMDTGELFF.

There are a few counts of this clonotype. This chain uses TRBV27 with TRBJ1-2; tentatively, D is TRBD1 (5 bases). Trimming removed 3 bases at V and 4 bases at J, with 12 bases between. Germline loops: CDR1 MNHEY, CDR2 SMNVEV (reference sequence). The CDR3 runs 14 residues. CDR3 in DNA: TGTGCCAGCAGTTTCGAAGGGGTAGGCTATGGCTACACCTTC. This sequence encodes CASSFEGVGYGYTF.

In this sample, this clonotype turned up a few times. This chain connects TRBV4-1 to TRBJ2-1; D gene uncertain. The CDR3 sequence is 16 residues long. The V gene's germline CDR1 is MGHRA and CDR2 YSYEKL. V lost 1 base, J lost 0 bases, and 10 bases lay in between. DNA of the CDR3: TGCGCCAGCAGCCAAGTGGTACTAAGCTCCTACAATGAGCAGTTCTTC. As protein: CASSQVVLSSYNEQFF.

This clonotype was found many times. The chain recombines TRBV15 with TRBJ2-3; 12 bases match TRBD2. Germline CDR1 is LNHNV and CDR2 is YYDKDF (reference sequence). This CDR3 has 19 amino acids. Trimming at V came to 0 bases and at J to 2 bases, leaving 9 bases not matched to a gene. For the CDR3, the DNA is TGTGCCACCAGCAGAGATATCCGACTAGCGGGAGCGGACACAGATACGCAGTATTTT. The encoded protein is CATSRDIRLAGADTDTQYF.

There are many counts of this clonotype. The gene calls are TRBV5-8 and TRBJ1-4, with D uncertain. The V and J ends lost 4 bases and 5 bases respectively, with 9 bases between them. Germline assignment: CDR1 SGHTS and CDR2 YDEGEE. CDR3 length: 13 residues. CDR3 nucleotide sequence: TGTGCCAGCAGCCTGGACGGGAATGAAAAACTGTTTTTT. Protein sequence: CASSLDGNEKLFF.

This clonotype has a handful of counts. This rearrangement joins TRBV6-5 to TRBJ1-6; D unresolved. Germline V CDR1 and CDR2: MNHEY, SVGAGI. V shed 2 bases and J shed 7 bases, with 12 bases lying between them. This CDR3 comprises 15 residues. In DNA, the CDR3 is TGTGCCAGCAGTTACGGTCTTGGGCCCAATTCACCCCTCCACTTT. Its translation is CASSYGLGPNSPLHF.

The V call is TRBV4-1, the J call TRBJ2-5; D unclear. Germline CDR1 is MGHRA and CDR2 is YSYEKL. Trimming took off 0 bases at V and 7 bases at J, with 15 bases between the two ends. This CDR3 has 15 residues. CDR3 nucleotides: TGCGCCAGCAGCCAAGACAGGCGACAAAAAGTGACCCAGTACTTC. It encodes CASSQDRRQKVTQYF.

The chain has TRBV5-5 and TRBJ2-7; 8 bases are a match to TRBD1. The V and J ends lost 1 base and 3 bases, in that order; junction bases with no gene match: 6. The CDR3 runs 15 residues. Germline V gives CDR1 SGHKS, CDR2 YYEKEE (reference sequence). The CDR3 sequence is CASSLFGQGNYEQYF. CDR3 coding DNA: TGTGCCAGCAGCTTGTTTGGACAGGGCAACTACGAGCAGTACTTC.

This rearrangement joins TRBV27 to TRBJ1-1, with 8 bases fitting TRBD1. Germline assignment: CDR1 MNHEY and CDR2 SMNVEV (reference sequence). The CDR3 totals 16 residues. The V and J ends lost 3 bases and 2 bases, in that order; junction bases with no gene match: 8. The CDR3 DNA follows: TGTGCCAGCAGTTTGTTTCAGGGGGCCCCTAACACTGAAGCTTTCTTT. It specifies CASSLFQGAPNTEAFF.

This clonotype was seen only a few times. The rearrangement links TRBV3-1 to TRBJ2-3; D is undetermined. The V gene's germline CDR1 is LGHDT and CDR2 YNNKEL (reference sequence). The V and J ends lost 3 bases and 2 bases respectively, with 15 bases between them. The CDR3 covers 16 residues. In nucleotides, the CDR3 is TGTGCCAGCAGCCACCGACTCCAACCTTACACAGATACGCAGTATTTT. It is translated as CASSHRLQPYTDTQYF.

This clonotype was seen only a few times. The CDR3 nucleotides read TGTGCCAGCAGCTGGGCAGGGGCCCAGTACTTC. This encodes CASSWAGAQYF. The chain links TRBV5-6 to TRBJ2-5; D is perhaps TRBD1 (6 bases). The CDR3 length is 11 residues. V was cut by 3 bases and J by 9 bases, with 9 bases left in between. In germline, CDR1 is SGHDT, CDR2 YYEEEE. Full variable domain (missing parts from reference TRBV5-6 and TRBJ2-5): DAGVTQSPTHLIKTRGQQVTLRCSPKSGHDTVSWYQQALGQGPQFIFQYYEEEERQRGNFPDRFSGHQFPNYSSELNVNALLLGDSALYLCASSWAGAQYFGPGTRLLVL.

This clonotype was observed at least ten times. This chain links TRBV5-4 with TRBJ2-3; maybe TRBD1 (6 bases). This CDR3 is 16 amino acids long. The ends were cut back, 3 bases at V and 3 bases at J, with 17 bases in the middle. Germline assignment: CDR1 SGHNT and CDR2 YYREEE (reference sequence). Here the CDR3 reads CASSYQGSLWTDTQYF. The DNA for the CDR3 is TGTGCCAGCAGCTACCAGGGGAGCCTTTGGACAGATACGCAGTATTTT.

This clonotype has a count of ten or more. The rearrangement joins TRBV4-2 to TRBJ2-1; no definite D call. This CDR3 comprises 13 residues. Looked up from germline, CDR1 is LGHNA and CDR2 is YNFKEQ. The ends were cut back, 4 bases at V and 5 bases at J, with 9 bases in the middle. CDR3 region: CASSLRTDNEQFF. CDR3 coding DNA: TGTGCCAGCAGCCTGCGGACGGACAATGAGCAGTTCTTC.

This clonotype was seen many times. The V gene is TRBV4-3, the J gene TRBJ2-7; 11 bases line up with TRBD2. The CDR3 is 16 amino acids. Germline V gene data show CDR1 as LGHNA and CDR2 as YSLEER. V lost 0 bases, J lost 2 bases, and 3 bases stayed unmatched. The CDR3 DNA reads TGCGCCAGCAGCCAAGATGTAGCGGGAGGGCCCTACGAGCAGTACTTC. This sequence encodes CASSQDVAGGPYEQYF.

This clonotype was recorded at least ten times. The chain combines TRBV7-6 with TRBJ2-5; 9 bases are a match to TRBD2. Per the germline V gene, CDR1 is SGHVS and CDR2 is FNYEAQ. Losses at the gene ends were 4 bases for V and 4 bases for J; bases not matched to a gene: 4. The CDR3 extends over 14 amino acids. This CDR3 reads CASSSSLAGETQYF. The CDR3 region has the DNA TGTGCCAGCAGCTCCTCACTAGCGGGAGAGACCCAGTACTTC.

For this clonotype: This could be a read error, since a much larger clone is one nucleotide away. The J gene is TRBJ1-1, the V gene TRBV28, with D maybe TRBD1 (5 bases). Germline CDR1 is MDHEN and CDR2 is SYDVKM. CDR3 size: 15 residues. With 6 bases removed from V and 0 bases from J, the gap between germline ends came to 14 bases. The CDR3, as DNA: TGTGCCAGCAGGTTCACCAGAGGGGTGAACACTGAAGCTTTCTTT. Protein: CASRFTRGVNTEAFF.

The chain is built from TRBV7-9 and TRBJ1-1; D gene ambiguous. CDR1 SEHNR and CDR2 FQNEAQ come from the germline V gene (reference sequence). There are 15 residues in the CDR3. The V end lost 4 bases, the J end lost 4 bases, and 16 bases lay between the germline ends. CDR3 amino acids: CASSSEDTTGTEAFF. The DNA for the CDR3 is TGTGCCAGCAGCTCAGAAGACACTACGGGCACTGAAGCTTTCTTT.

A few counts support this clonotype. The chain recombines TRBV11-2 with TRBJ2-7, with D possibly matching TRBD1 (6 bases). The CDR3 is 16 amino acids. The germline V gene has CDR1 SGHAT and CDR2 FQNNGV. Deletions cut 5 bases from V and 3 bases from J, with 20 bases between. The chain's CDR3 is CASSPGRGRGLYEQYF. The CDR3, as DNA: TGTGCCAGCAGCCCCGGACGGGGCAGGGGTCTCTACGAGCAGTACTTC.

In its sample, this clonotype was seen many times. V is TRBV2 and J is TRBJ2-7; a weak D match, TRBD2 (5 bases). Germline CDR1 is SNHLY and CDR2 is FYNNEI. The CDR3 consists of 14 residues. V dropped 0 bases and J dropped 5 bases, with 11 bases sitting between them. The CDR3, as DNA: TGTGCCAGCAGTGAAGCCCACTTGAGGGACGAGCAGTACTTC. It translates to CASSEAHLRDEQYF.

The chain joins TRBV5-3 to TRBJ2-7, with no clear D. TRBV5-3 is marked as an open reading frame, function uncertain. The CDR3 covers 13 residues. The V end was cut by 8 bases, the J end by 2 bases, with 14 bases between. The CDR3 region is CASSPLVAYEQYF. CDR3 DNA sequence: TGTGCCAGCAGCCCGCTTGTGGCCTACGAGCAGTACTTC.

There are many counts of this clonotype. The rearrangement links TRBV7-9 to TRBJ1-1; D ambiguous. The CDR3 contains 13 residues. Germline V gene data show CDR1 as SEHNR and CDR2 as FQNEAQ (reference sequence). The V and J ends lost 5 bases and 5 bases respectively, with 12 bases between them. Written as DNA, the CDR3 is TGTGCCAGCAGCCCAGACGTGGGAACTGAAGCTTTCTTT. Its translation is CASSPDVGTEAFF.

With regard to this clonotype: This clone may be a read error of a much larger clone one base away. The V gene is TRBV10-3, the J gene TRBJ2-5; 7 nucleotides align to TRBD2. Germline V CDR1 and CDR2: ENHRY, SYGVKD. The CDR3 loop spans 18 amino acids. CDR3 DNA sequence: TGTGCCATCAGTGAGGGGGAGGGGTCGATATTCTACCAAGGGACCCAGTACTTC. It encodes CAISEGEGSIFYQGTQYF.